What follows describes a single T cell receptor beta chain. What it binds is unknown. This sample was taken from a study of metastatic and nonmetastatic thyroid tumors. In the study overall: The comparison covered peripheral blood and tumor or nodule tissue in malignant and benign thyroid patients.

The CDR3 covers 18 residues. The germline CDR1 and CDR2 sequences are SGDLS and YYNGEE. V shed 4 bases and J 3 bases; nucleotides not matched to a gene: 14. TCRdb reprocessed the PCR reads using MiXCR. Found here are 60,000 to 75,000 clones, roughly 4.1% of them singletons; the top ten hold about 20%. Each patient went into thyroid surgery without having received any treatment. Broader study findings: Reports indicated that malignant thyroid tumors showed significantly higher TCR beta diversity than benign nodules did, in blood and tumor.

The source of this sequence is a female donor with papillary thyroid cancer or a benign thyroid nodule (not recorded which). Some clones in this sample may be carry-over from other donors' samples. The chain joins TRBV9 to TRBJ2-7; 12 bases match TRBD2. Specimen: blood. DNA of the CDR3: TGTGCCAGCAGCCCACTCCCCAGTACTAGCGGGAGGTTCTACGAGCAGTACTTC. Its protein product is CASSPLPSTSGRFYEQYF. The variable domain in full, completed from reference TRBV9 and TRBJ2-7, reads DSGVTQTPKHLITATGQRVTLRCSPRSGDLSVYWYQQSLDQGLQFLIQYYNGEERAKGNILERFSAQQFPDLHSELNLSSLELGDSALYFCASSPLPSTSGRFYEQYFGPGTRLTVT.